This entry describes one T cell receptor (beta chain). Its antigen is as yet unknown. This record comes from a study of OX40 agonist ivuxolimab in advanced cancers. Study conclusions and caveats: Among the least clonally expanded were partial responders at 0.1-3.0 mg/kg. Normalized T-cell clonal expansion was also low in a subset of nonresponders.

Assay: immunoSEQ multiplex PCR; the TCRdb copy retains only in-frame clones and omits some. The sample lists around 100,000 clones; approximately 93% were seen once. Per germline, CDR1 MDHEN and CDR2 SYDVKM. V was shortened by 6 bases and J by 1 base, with 9 bases between the two germline ends. The CDR3 loop spans 13 amino acids. This rearrangement joins TRBV28 to TRBJ1-1, with D possibly TRBD1 on 6 matching bases. This sequence was found in an adult with an advanced solid tumor such as melanoma, head and neck, liver or kidney cancer. This material consisted of CD4+ or CD8+ T cells sorted from blood, taken in a trial of the OX40 agonist ivuxolimab. CDR3 protein: CASSPGQNTEAFF. The CDR3 DNA is TGTGCCAGCAGCCCGGGACAGAACACTGAAGCTTTCTTT.